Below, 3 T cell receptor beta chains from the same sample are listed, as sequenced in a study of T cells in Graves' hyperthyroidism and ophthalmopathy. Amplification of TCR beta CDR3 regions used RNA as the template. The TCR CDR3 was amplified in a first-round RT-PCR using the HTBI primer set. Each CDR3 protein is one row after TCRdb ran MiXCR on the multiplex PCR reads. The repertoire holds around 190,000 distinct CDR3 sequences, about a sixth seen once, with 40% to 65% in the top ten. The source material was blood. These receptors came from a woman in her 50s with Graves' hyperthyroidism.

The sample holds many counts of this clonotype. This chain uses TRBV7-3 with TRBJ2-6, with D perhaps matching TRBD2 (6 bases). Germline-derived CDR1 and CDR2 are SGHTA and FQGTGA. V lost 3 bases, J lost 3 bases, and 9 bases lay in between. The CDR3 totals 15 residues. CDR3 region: CASSFGGSGANVLTF. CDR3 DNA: TGTGCCAGCAGCTTTGGAGGGAGTGGGGCCAACGTCCTGACTTTC. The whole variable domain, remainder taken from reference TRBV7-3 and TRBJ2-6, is GAGVSQTPSNKVTEKGKYVELRCDPISGHTALYWYRQSLGQGPEFLIYFQGTGAADDSGLPNDRFFAVRPEGSVSTLKIQRTERGDSAVYLCASSFGGSGANVLTFGAGSRLTVL.

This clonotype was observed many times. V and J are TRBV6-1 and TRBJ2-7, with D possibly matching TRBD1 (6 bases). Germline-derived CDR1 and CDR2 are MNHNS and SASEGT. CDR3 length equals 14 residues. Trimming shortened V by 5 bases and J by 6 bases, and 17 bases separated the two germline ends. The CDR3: CASSRRTEPFEQYF. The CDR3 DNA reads TGTGCCAGCAGTCGCCGGACAGAACCCTTCGAGCAGTACTTC.

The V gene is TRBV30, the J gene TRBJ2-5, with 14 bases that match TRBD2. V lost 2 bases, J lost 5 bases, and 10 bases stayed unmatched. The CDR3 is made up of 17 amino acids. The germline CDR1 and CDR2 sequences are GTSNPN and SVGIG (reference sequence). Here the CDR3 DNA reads TGTGCCTGGAGTCCTGGGACTAGCGGGAGCGAGGGGGAGACCCAGTACTTC. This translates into CAWSPGTSGSEGETQYF. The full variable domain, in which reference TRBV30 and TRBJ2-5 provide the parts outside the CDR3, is SQTIHQWPATLVQPVGSPLSLECTVEGTSNPNLYWYRQAAGRGLQLLFYSVGIGQISSEVPQNLSASRPQDRQFILSSKKLLLSDSGFYLCAWSPGTSGSEGETQYFGPGTRLLVL.